The clone carrying this T cell receptor (beta chain) was seen just once. The PCR had 60 Vbeta and 13 Jbeta primers. The repertoire was sequenced with immunoSEQ multiplex PCR; TCRdb's copy has only in-frame clones and lacks some. The sample has approximately 72,000 clones, around 70% seen once; the top ten hold about 20%. The record originates from a study of cytomegalovirus exposure and HLA in healthy donors. The CDR3 consists of 13 residues. The V gene's germline CDR1 is SGHRS and CDR2 YFSETQ. The germline V and J ends were trimmed by 4 bases and 8 bases, with 15 bases remaining between them. Source material: PBMCs. The TCR sequence derives from a man between 40 and 49 years old in good health and CMV-seropositive. The chain has TRBV5-1 and TRBJ1-1; perhaps TRBD1 as D (5 bases). CDR3 region: CASSPYPGVEAFF. CDR3 coding DNA: TGCGCCAGCAGCCCTTACCCGGGGGTGGAAGCTTTCTTT.